The entry below describes one T cell receptor beta chain. What antigen it recognizes has not been identified. No base quality values were provided; no much bigger clone lies one nucleotide off. The trial excluded patients who had a history of autoimmune disease or were on systemic immunosuppression. Peripheral blood for TCR sequencing was drawn from every dose cohort at baseline, at cycle 4 day 1 and at cycle 7 day 1. Samples came from an open-label, multicenter, first-in-human phase I dose-escalation trial of ivuxolimab. Adults with locally advanced or metastatic melanoma, renal cell, hepatocellular, or head and neck squamous cell carcinoma were enrolled in the trial. Before TCR sequencing, CD4+ T cells and CD8+ T cells from peripheral blood were sorted into separate populations. For sequencing of the TCRbeta CDR3 region, genomic DNA was extracted from the sorted cells. TCRbeta CDR3 regions were sequenced using the immunoSEQ Assay. Not all clones reach the TCRdb copy of this immuneACCESS table, which keeps in-frame sequences only. Checked studies attribute under half of the gap to unresolved V genes and leave the rest unexplained. The sample records tens of thousands of clones, 84% of which are singletons. Jointly, the top ten make up under 7% of the sample.

The sample is drawn from a study of OX40 agonist ivuxolimab in advanced cancers. Looking at the study overall: Ivuxolimab, which targeted the costimulatory receptor OX40 (CD134), was an agonistic, fully human IgG2 monoclonal antibody. Intravenous ivuxolimab was administered to patients every 2 weeks at six dose levels: 0.01, 0.1, 0.3, 1.5, 3 and 10 mg/kg. Of the approximately 50 patients in dose escalation, about 20 had hepatocellular carcinoma, about 15 had melanoma, 9 had renal cell carcinoma and 9 had head and neck cancer. The dose-escalation cohort was roughly 83% male with a mean age of about 60 years, ranging from roughly 23 to 85. Prior anti-PD-1, anti-PD-L1 or anti-CTLA-4 therapy was permitted, and checkpoint inhibitors had been received by around 39% of dose-escalation patients. Partial responses occurred in three dose-escalation patients, of whom one had hepatocellular carcinoma and two had cutaneous melanoma. Peripheral TCRbeta sequencing aimed to test whether ivuxolimab altered TCR sequence diversity and caused clonal T-cell expansion. The monotherapy dose-escalation portion (N of about 47 patients) of the phase I ivuxolimab trial is reported in the paper.

There are 14 amino acids in the CDR3, from cysteine to phenylalanine inclusive. The read is trimmed to its CDR3 DNA, 42 bases read in frame from base 1. Cut back by 1 base and 3 bases, the V and J ends lie 9 bases apart. The germline V gene (reference sequence) supplies CDR1 SEHNR and CDR2 FQNEAQ. Study-level results and caveats: On average, CD8+ T cells showed more expanded clones than CD4+ T cells after ivuxolimab. Low levels of normalized T-cell clonal expansion were also seen in some patients who did not respond. The antigen specificity of the peripheral T cells that underwent clonal expansion was not determined. At doses of 0.1 to 3.0 mg/kg, clonal expansion of both CD4+ and CD8+ blood T cells was observed from baseline to week 6. In the 0.1-3.0 mg/kg groups, partial responders had among the lowest normalized peripheral clonal expansion, particularly in CD8+ T cells.

The rearranged chain carries TRBV7-9 and TRBJ1-2, with a weak D call of TRBD1 (5 bases match). The receptor was isolated from an adult with an advanced solid tumor such as melanoma, head and neck, liver or kidney cancer. The specimen was CD4+ or CD8+ T cells sorted from blood, collected in a trial of the OX40 agonist ivuxolimab. The CDR3 corresponds to CASSLGGADYGYTF. The nucleotide sequence reads TGTGCCAGCAGCTTAGGTGGGGCGGACTATGGCTACACCTTC.